The following is a TCR beta chain sequence with its context. This table comes from immunoSEQ multiplex PCR, and its TCRdb copy is limited to in-frame clones, with some not included. The profile shows around 75,000 clones, approximately 95% of them singletons. This sample was taken from a study of T cell changes during pregnancy in multiple sclerosis. Germline V lookup: CDR1 SGHVS, CDR2 FQNEAQ. The CDR3 is made up of 11 amino acids. With 2 bases removed from V and 11 bases from J, the gap between germline ends came to 7 bases. The chain links TRBV7-8 to TRBJ2-1; no definite D call. Sequencing was performed on CD4+ T cells from peripheral blood mononuclear cells, taken after pregnancy. The sequence derives from a female donor with multiple sclerosis, enrolled in a pregnancy study. Here the CDR3 reads CASSLMEKQFF. DNA for the CDR3: TGTGCCAGCAGCTTAATGGAGAAGCAGTTCTTC.